A selection of T cell receptor beta chains follows, all from one sample in a study of cytomegalovirus exposure and HLA in healthy donors. The table came from immunoSEQ multiplex PCR; TCRdb's copy has only in-frame clones and leaves some out. The sample has some 65,000 clones, over 95% seen once; the top ten hold more than 2%. Sequenced sample: PBMCs. The receptors derive from a man aged 18 to 30 in good health and CMV-seronegative. Each CDR3 is given with its conserved first and last residue. Fields, in order: D gene, clone size, V gene, J gene, CDR3 DNA, CDR3 protein. The D gene is left open where the match is weak. Size values are once, few and many counts, or a class for expanded clones, and some rows have none.

>TRBD1|.|TRBV6-1|TRBJ1-4
TGTGCCAGCAGCGCCCAACAGGGGGCGAGTGAAAAACTGTTTTTT
CASSAQQGASEKLFF
>TRBD1|.|TRBV14|TRBJ2-2
TGTGCCAGCAGCCACTTTTCCTCCCGGGACAGGGCCACCGGGGAGCTGTTTTTT
CASSHFSSRDRATGELFF
>TRBD2|.|TRBV5-4|TRBJ2-3
TGTGCCAGCAGCCTGGGACTAGCGGGAAGCATCGGCACAGATACGCAGTATTTT
CASSLGLAGSIGTDTQYF
>.|once|TRBV19|TRBJ2-5
TGTGCCAGTAGCACACAGACAGACCAAGAGACCCAGTACTTC
CASSTQTDQETQYF
>TRBD1|.|TRBV10-3|TRBJ2-5
TGTGCCATCAGGGCGGGGGACAGGGGGCCACAAGAGACCCAGTACTTC
CAIRAGDRGPQETQYF
>.|.|TRBV5-4|TRBJ1-1
TGTGCCAGCAGCCCCGACCGTGGTTCGACTATGAACACTGAAGCTTTCTTT
CASSPDRGSTMNTEAFF
>TRBD2|.|TRBV7-9|TRBJ2-1
TGTGCCAGCAGCTCCTTCCTAGCGGGGAATGAGCAGTTCTTC
CASSSFLAGNEQFF
>.|.|TRBV4-1|TRBJ2-1
TGCGCCAGCAGCCCTTTGGGCAGCAGCTCCTACAATGAGCAGTTCTTC
CASSPLGSSSYNEQFF
>.|.|TRBV5-6|TRBJ1-1
TGTGCCAGCAGCTTGTGGTCAGATGAAGCTTTCTTT
CASSLWSDEAFF
>TRBD1|.|TRBV11-2|TRBJ2-7
TGTGCCAGCACTAGACAGGACAGGCCTACCTACGAGCAGTACTTC
CASTRQDRPTYEQYF
>.|.|TRBV7-9|TRBJ2-6
TGTGCCAGCAGCTCCGGGGAGGGGGTATACTCTGGGGCCAACGTCCTGACTTTC
CASSSGEGVYSGANVLTF
>TRBD1|.|TRBV7-9|TRBJ1-2
TGTGCCAGCAGCTTAAAGGGGGCAGAAGGCTACACCTTC
CASSLKGAEGYTF
>.|.|TRBV6-1|TRBJ1-2
TGTGCCAGCAGTGAACAGGGATGGGATAACTATGGCTACACCTTC
CASSEQGWDNYGYTF
>.|few|TRBV12-5|TRBJ2-7
TGTGCTAGTGGTTTTTCCATCGGGTCGGGCGAGCAGTACTTC
CASGFSIGSGEQYF
>TRBD2|.|TRBV18|TRBJ2-5
TGTGCCAGCTCACCACCGGGACTAGCGGGAGAGACCCAGTACTTC
CASSPPGLAGETQYF
>TRBD1|.|TRBV5-1|TRBJ2-7
TGCGCCAGCAGCTTGAGAGGGGGCGCCCCCTACGAGCAGTACTTC
CASSLRGGAPYEQYF
>TRBD1|.|TRBV19|TRBJ1-1
TGTGCCAGTAGTACCCCGGGACAGGGTCTAGGCGCTTTCTTT
CASSTPGQGLGAFF
>TRBD1|.|TRBV6-5|TRBJ2-7
TGTGCCAGCAGTTTCGGGACAGGGTACTACGAGCAGTACTTC
CASSFGTGYYEQYF
>TRBD1|.|TRBV10-3|TRBJ1-5
TGTGCCATCAGTGAGTCGAGCCGGACAGGGACAAATCAGCCCCAGCATTTT
CAISESSRTGTNQPQHF
>.|.|TRBV18|TRBJ1-3
TGTGCCAGCTCAGCGACAGGCTCTGGAAACACCATATATTTT
CASSATGSGNTIYF
>TRBD1|.|TRBV7-9|TRBJ1-5
TGTGCCAGCAGCCCCGGGACAGGGACTCAGCCCCAGCATTTT
CASSPGTGTQPQHF
>.|.|TRBV6-5|TRBJ1-4
TGTGCCAGCAGTCAACAGGGAACTAATGAAAAACTGTTTTTT
CASSQQGTNEKLFF
>.|once|TRBV7-9|TRBJ1-3
TGTGCCAGCAGCTTATCACAGGGCATCTACGGAAACACCATATATTTT
CASSLSQGIYGNTIYF
>.|once|TRBV14|TRBJ1-1
TGTGCCAGCAGTTTTACAGTGAACACTGAAGCTTTCTTT
CASSFTVNTEAFF
>.|.|TRBV2|TRBJ2-1
TGTGCCAGCAGTGCCCTGTGGGACACCGCTGAGCAGTTCTTC
CASSALWDTAEQFF
>TRBD2|.|TRBV7-9|TRBJ2-1
TGTGCCAGCAGCGAAGGACTAGCGGGAGTTTATGAGCAGTTCTTC
CASSEGLAGVYEQFF
>TRBD1|.|TRBV6-1|TRBJ2-7
TGTGCCAGCAGTCCCGGGACAGGACCCTACGAGCAGTACTTC
CASSPGTGPYEQYF
>TRBD1|.|TRBV6-1|TRBJ1-1
TGTGCCAGCATTGAGACAGGGGGCTTCACTGAAGCTTTCTTT
CASIETGGFTEAFF
>.|once|TRBV11-3|TRBJ2-5
TGTGCCAGCAGCTTAGCGACTGGCCAAGAGACCCAGTACTTC
CASSLATGQETQYF
>TRBD1|.|TRBV9|TRBJ1-1
TGTGCCAGCAGCGAGACAGGGGCTGGGAACACTGAAGCTTTCTTT
CASSETGAGNTEAFF
>.|.|TRBV6-5|TRBJ2-7
TGTGCCAGCAGTGTCGGAGGATTCTACGAGCAGTACTTC
CASSVGGFYEQYF
>TRBD1|.|TRBV6-6|TRBJ2-7
TGTGCCAGCAATCCGGGACAGGGGTACGAGCAGTACTTC
CASNPGQGYEQYF
>.|.|TRBV19|TRBJ1-4
TGTGCCAGTAGCGACGACAGTGCAACTAATGAAAAACTGTTTTTT
CASSDDSATNEKLFF
>TRBD2|.|TRBV5-4|TRBJ2-1
TGTGCCAGCAGCCCACCTCCGCTAGCGGGGGCTTACAATGAGCAGTTCTTC
CASSPPPLAGAYNEQFF
>TRBD1|.|TRBV7-2|TRBJ1-2
TGTGCCAGCAGCTTCGGGACAGACTATGGCTACACCTTC
CASSFGTDYGYTF
>TRBD1|few|TRBV6-5|TRBJ2-5
TGTGCCAGCAGCGGGACAGCGACGTTGGAGACCCAGTACTTC
CASSGTATLETQYF
>.|few|TRBV21-1|TRBJ2-3
TGTGCCAGCAGCAAATTGGGGAGCACGCAGTATTTT
CASSKLGSTQYF
>.|.|TRBV5-3|TRBJ2-1
TGTGCCCTCTACAATGAGCAGTTCTTC
CALYNEQFF
>TRBD1|.|TRBV28|TRBJ1-5
TGTGCCAGCACCCTGAGAGAGGGGGCCCATCAGCCCCAGCATTTT
CASTLREGAHQPQHF
>.|.|TRBV19|TRBJ2-5
TGTGCCAGTAGTATGGGGGGGCCCGGGAAGACCCAGTACTTC
CASSMGGPGKTQYF
>.|.|TRBV13|TRBJ1-3
TGTGCCAGCAGCTTTTCGGGGGCTGGAAACACCATATATTTT
CASSFSGAGNTIYF
>TRBD1|.|TRBV27|TRBJ1-1
TGTGCCAGCACCCCGGACAGGTCGAATGTAAACACTGAAGCTTTCTTT
CASTPDRSNVNTEAFF
>TRBD1|.|TRBV10-3|TRBJ1-1
TGTGCCATCAGTTCTCCGGGACAGGGGAGACCTGAAGCTTTCTTT
CAISSPGQGRPEAFF
>TRBD1|.|TRBV19|TRBJ2-2
TGTGCCAGTCGTTTTGGGACAGGGGGTTATCTGAACACCGGGGAGCTGTTTTTT
CASRFGTGGYLNTGELFF
>TRBD1|.|TRBV18|TRBJ2-7
TGTGCCAGCTCACCACGCGGACAGGGAGACGAGCAGTACTTC
CASSPRGQGDEQYF
>TRBD1|once|TRBV6-5|TRBJ1-2
TGTGCCAGCAGTTCATTTGGGACAGGTCTCTATGGCTACACCTTC
CASSSFGTGLYGYTF
>.|once|TRBV6-5|TRBJ1-1
TGTGCATCACAGGTTATGATTGGCACTGAAGCTTTCTTT
CASQVMIGTEAFF
>TRBD1|once|TRBV28|TRBJ1-4
TGTGCCAGCAGTCCCCCGGGACAGGGGCTAGCAACTAATGAAAAACTGTTTTTT
CASSPPGQGLATNEKLFF
>TRBD1|.|TRBV19|TRBJ1-4
TGTGCCACCGCAGACAGGGTGAAAGAAAAACTGTTTTTT
CATADRVKEKLFF
>.|.|TRBV20-1|TRBJ2-7
TGCAGTGTCGGGAGCTACGAGCAGTACTTC
CSVGSYEQYF
>.|.|TRBV2|TRBJ2-5
TGTGCCAGCAGTGGAACAGGCACGAAACAAGAGACCCAGTACTTC
CASSGTGTKQETQYF
>.|.|TRBV7-9|TRBJ1-5
TGTGCCAGCAGCTTAGGCCCAGGGATTCAGCCCCAGCATTTT
CASSLGPGIQPQHF
>.|.|TRBV5-6|TRBJ2-7
TGTGCCAGCAGCTTTAGGGGGGAGCAGTACTTC
CASSFRGEQYF
>TRBD1|.|TRBV5-1|TRBJ2-3
TGCGCCAGCAGTGGCAGGGGGCTTGTAGATACGCAGTATTTT
CASSGRGLVDTQYF
>.|.|TRBV5-4|TRBJ1-1
TGTGCCAGCAGCTTTGGACAGAGCAACACTGAAGCTTTCTTT
CASSFGQSNTEAFF
>.|.|TRBV27|TRBJ1-5
TGTGCCAGCAGTACCGACAGGAGCAATCAGCCCCAGCATTTT
CASSTDRSNQPQHF
>.|.|TRBV6-1|TRBJ1-2
TGTGCCAGCAGACGATCAGCTAACTATGGCTACACCTTC
CASRRSANYGYTF